A single sample gave rise to the 27 T cell receptor beta chains below, sequenced in a study of CD8 T cells in Susac syndrome. RNA amounts of 0.5 to 1 ug underwent reverse transcription with random hexamers. TCRdb redid the calling of the immunoSEQ multiplex PCR reads with MiXCR, one entry per CDR3 protein. This sample has 100,000 to 150,000 distinct CDR3 sequences, with approximately 96% found just once. The sequenced material came from CD4+ T cells from PBMCs. These receptors came from a human donor in good health.

V gene TRBV7-6 combines with J gene TRBJ2-7; 9 bases are a match to TRBD1. V lost 2 bases and J lost 3; bases outside the gene matches: 5. CDR3 length: 15 residues. The V gene's germline CDR1 is SGHVS and CDR2 FNYEAQ. This CDR3 reads CASSLSPGQGYEQYF. The CDR3, as DNA: TGTGCCAGCAGCTTATCGCCGGGACAGGGCTACGAGCAGTACTTC.

CDR3 region: CASSPRTEISGNTIYF. The CDR3 DNA reads as TGTGCCAGCAGCCCCCGGACCGAGATCTCTGGAAACACCATATATTTT. The V and J genes are TRBV9 and TRBJ1-3, with unresolved D. This CDR3 region has 16 residues. Per germline, CDR1 SGDLS and CDR2 YYNGEE. Deletions cut 4 bases from V and 0 bases from J, with 14 bases between.

This clonotype was seen a single time. This rearrangement joins TRBV20-1 to TRBJ1-1; unclear D gene. With 6 bases removed from V and 0 bases from J, the gap between germline ends came to 17 bases. This CDR3 comprises 15 residues. CDR1 and CDR2 (germline): DFQATT, SNEGSKA (reference sequence). DNA of the CDR3: TGCAGTGCCCCAATCTTAAGCGGACTGAACACTGAAGCTTTCTTT. Encoded protein: CSAPILSGLNTEAFF.

The chain combines TRBV20-1 with TRBJ1-2, with D tentatively TRBD1 (5 bases). V was shortened by 1 base and J by 7 bases, with 19 bases between the two germline ends. The CDR3 is made up of 15 amino acids. Germline lookup yields CDR1 DFQATT and CDR2 SNEGSKA (reference sequence). CDR3 nucleotide sequence: TGCAGTGCTAGAGTCCCCGGGGCTGGGCGCAGTGGCTACACCTTC. Amino acid sequence: CSARVPGAGRSGYTF.

The chain has TRBV11-2 and TRBJ2-7; no clear D. The CDR3 is 15 amino acids. V dropped 5 bases and J dropped 9 bases, with 23 bases sitting between them. Germline V lookup: CDR1 SGHAT, CDR2 FQNNGV. The CDR3 nucleotides read TGTGCCAGCAGCCCAAACCGTGGACGCCACCTCGGGCAGTACTTC. Amino acids: CASSPNRGRHLGQYF.

This rearrangement joins TRBV19 to TRBJ1-1; D is undetermined. The germline CDR1 and CDR2 sequences are LNHDA and SQIVND (reference sequence). Trimming stripped 3 bases from V and 1 base from J, with 9 bases between. The CDR3 loop spans 14 amino acids. CDR3 loop: CASSIMKGNTEAFF. In nucleotides, the CDR3 is TGTGCCAGTAGTATTATGAAGGGGAACACTGAAGCTTTCTTT.

The rearrangement joins TRBV20-1 to TRBJ2-7; the D is unclear. Germline V gives CDR1 DFQATT, CDR2 SNEGSKA (reference sequence). V was clipped by 3 bases and J by 0 bases, with 9 bases between them. The length of the CDR3 is 13 residues. CDR3 DNA: TGCAGTGCTAGCGTGGCGGACTCCTACGAGCAGTACTTC. This encodes CSASVADSYEQYF.

V usage is TRBV18 and J usage is TRBJ2-1, with TRBD2 identical over 7 bases. With 5 bases clipped from V and 8 bases from J, the junction kept 9 bases outside the gene matches. The CDR3 is 14 residues long. Germline CDR1 reads KGHSH; CDR2 reads LQKENI. CDR3 protein: CASSSRTRGDEQFF. The DNA for the CDR3 is TGTGCCAGCTCATCCCGGACCCGGGGGGATGAGCAGTTCTTC. The complete variable domain, with remaining parts taken from reference TRBV18 and TRBJ2-1, reads NAGVMQNPRHLVRRRGQEARLRCSPMKGHSHVYWYRQLPEEGLKFMVYLQKENIIDESGMPKERFSAEFPKEGPSILRIQQVVRGDSAAYFCASSSRTRGDEQFFGPGTRLTVL.

A few counts support this clonotype. J is TRBJ2-7 and V is TRBV6-6; 13 positions match TRBD2. Trimming removed 2 bases from V and 4 bases from J; junction bases left unmatched: 2. Germline values: CDR1 MNHNY, CDR2 SVGAGI (reference sequence). The CDR3 loop spans 15 amino acids. The CDR3 spells CASSYGTSGTYEQYF. DNA for the CDR3: TGTGCCAGCAGTTACGGGACTAGCGGGACGTACGAGCAGTACTTC.

The rearrangement uses TRBV3-1 and TRBJ2-3; 7 bases are shared with TRBD2. The germline V gene has CDR1 LGHDT and CDR2 YNNKEL (reference sequence). V shed 0 bases and J 4 bases; nucleotides not matched to a gene: 4. The CDR3 has 15 amino acids. The chain's CDR3 is CASSQDWTRSDTQYF. The DNA for the CDR3 is TGTGCCAGCAGCCAAGACTGGACTAGGTCAGATACGCAGTATTTT.

The V gene is TRBV18, the J gene TRBJ2-1, with 10 bases fitting TRBD2. This CDR3 is 17 amino acids long. V was clipped by 3 bases and J by 0 bases; unmatched bases: 5. Germline V gene data show CDR1 as KGHSH and CDR2 as LQKENI. The CDR3 DNA follows: TGTGCCAGCTCACCCGGGACTAGCGTGAGCTCCTACAATGAGCAGTTCTTC. Translation: CASSPGTSVSSYNEQFF.

This clonotype was picked up one time. The rearrangement links TRBV20-1 to TRBJ1-2; tentative D call: TRBD1 (5 bases). CDR1 is DFQATT and CDR2 is SNEGSKA in the germline V gene (reference sequence). The CDR3 consists of 13 residues. V lost 6 bases, J lost 1 base, and 12 bases lay in between. The CDR3: CSAPRDFNYGYTF. In DNA, the CDR3 is TGCAGTGCCCCCCGGGACTTTAACTATGGCTACACCTTC.

The chain combines TRBV6-4 with TRBJ2-1; D gene ambiguous. Germline V gene lookup returns CDR1 MRHNA and CDR2 SNTAGT. V lost 3 bases, J lost 3 bases, and 6 bases lay in between. The CDR3 is 13 residues long. CDR3 residues: CASSERLYNEQFF. For the CDR3, the DNA is TGTGCCAGCAGTGAGCGCCTCTACAATGAGCAGTTCTTC.

The gene calls are TRBV30 and TRBJ1-1; tentative D call: TRBD1 (6 bases). The CDR3 contains 13 residues. V lost 4 bases and J 4 bases, leaving 13 bases between the germline ends. The germline CDR1 and CDR2 sequences are GTSNPN and SVGIG (reference sequence). For the CDR3, the DNA is TGTGCCTGGATCGAGGGCAGGGGCACTGAAGCTTTCTTT. Protein: CAWIEGRGTEAFF.

This clonotype appeared a single time. V and J are TRBV5-6 and TRBJ2-7; 7 bases line up with TRBD1. The junction had 2 bases not matched to a gene; V was cut back by 2 bases and J by 3 bases. The CDR3 consists of 13 residues. Germline-derived CDR1 and CDR2 are SGHDT and YYEEEE. The CDR3 DNA reads as TGTGCCAGCAGCTTACAGGGGATCTACGAGCAGTACTTC. Its translation: CASSLQGIYEQYF.

This chain joins TRBV20-1 and TRBJ2-3; 10 nucleotides line up with TRBD2. CDR1 and CDR2 (germline): DFQATT, SNEGSKA (reference sequence). CDR3 length equals 15 residues. J gave up 2 bases and V 5 bases, and 7 bases lay outside the gene matches. The CDR3 here is CSAGVAGGATDTQYF. The CDR3 DNA reads TGCAGTGCTGGAGTAGCGGGAGGAGCCACAGATACGCAGTATTTT.

The rearrangement joins TRBV6-1 to TRBJ1-5; no firm D call. Germline V gene sequence: CDR1 MNHNS, CDR2 SASEGT. The CDR3 sequence is 15 residues long. V dropped 2 bases and J dropped 1 base, with 9 bases sitting between them. CDR3 sequence: CASSEIIGSNQPQHF. The CDR3 DNA reads as TGTGCCAGCAGTGAAATTATTGGGAGCAATCAGCCCCAGCATTTT.

The V gene is TRBV5-1, the J gene TRBJ1-5; D perhaps matches TRBD1 (6 bases). Trimming took 5 bases from V and 5 from J, leaving 26 bases between them. The CDR3 covers 18 residues. Per germline, CDR1 SGHRS and CDR2 YFSETQ. The CDR3 sequence is CASSPVAGALLVDQPQHF. CDR3 bases: TGCGCCAGCAGTCCCGTGGCAGGGGCCCTCCTCGTAGATCAGCCCCAGCATTTT.

V and J are TRBV5-6 and TRBJ2-1, with D possibly matching TRBD2 (5 bases). V lost 0 bases and J lost 9, with 7 bases in between. This CDR3 comprises 12 residues. The germline gives CDR1 SGHDT, CDR2 YYEEEE. This chain's CDR3 is CASSLGEREQFF. CDR3 nucleotide sequence: TGTGCCAGCAGCTTGGGGGAGCGTGAGCAGTTCTTC.

CDR3 sequence: CASSILGQGGTEAFF. The CDR3 nucleotides are TGTGCCAGTAGTATACTTGGACAGGGAGGCACTGAAGCTTTCTTT. The chain has TRBV19 and TRBJ1-1; 8 nucleotides match TRBD1. CDR3 length equals 15 residues. Unmatched junction bases numbered 6, after V lost 2 bases and J lost 4 bases. CDR1 and CDR2 (germline): LNHDA, SQIVND (reference sequence).

The chain links TRBV20-1 to TRBJ1-1, with TRBD1 matching 7 bases. This CDR3 contains 12 residues. J was trimmed by 11 bases and V by 8 bases; bases with no gene match: 14. Germline V lookup: CDR1 DFQATT, CDR2 SNEGSKA (reference sequence). CDR3 in amino acids: CSLPDRASAAFF. The CDR3 DNA reads TGCAGTCTCCCTGACAGGGCCTCGGCCGCTTTCTTT.

The chain is built from TRBV27 and TRBJ1-5; D uncertain. The germline V gene encodes CDR1 MNHEY and CDR2 SMNVEV (reference sequence). The germline V and J ends were trimmed by 5 bases and 9 bases, with 17 bases remaining between them. This CDR3 contains 14 residues. CDR3 region: CASSLRTGPGPQHF. The CDR3 nucleotides read TGTGCCAGCAGTCTCCGGACGGGTCCGGGGCCCCAGCATTTT.

This clonotype was observed once. This chain joins TRBV5-1 and TRBJ2-7; 10 bases map to TRBD1. The CDR3 has 14 residues. Trimming took 4 bases from V and 7 from J; bases not matched to a gene: 8. The germline V gene has CDR1 SGHRS and CDR2 YFSETQ. Here the CDR3 reads CASSAGQGHDEQYF. CDR3 bases: TGCGCCAGCAGCGCGGGACAGGGGCACGATGAGCAGTACTTC.

The CDR3 DNA sequence: TGCGCCAGCAGTCAATCAACGTGCGGGGGATCAAACACCATATATTTT. The encoded protein is CASSQSTCGGSNTIYF. The genes are TRBV23-1 and TRBJ1-3, with D perhaps TRBD1 (5 bases). TRBV23-1 qualifies as an ORF whose function is uncertain. There are 16 residues in the CDR3. V lost 0 bases, J lost 6 bases, and 15 bases lay in between.

The chain joins TRBV5-1 to TRBJ2-5; D perhaps matches TRBD2 (5 bases). The CDR3 runs to 13 residues. Germline assignment: CDR1 SGHRS and CDR2 YFSETQ. Between the trimmed V and J ends, which lost 5 bases and 2 bases, there was a span of 10 bases. This chain's CDR3 is CASRPGSQETQYF. CDR3 coding DNA: TGCGCCAGCAGGCCGGGATCTCAAGAGACCCAGTACTTC.

The chain employs TRBV3-1 and TRBJ1-4, with a possible D match to TRBD1 (5 bases). The CDR3 totals 15 residues. With 1 base removed from V and 4 bases from J, the gap between germline ends came to 10 bases. CDR1 is LGHDT, CDR2 YNNKEL, per germline (reference sequence). CDR3 nucleotide sequence: TGTGCCAGCAGCCAAGGAGGGGCGTTTAATGAAAAACTGTTTTTT. Its translation: CASSQGGAFNEKLFF.

The CDR3 coding sequence is TGTGCCAGCAGTTTGGGGGACAGGGAGACCGGGGAGCTGTTTTTT. Translating it yields CASSLGDRETGELFF. V usage is TRBV12-3 or TRBV12-4 and J usage is TRBJ2-2, with TRBD1 matching 9 bases. V shed 3 bases, J shed 5 bases, and the junction held 4 bases outside the gene matches. The CDR3 spans 15 residues.